The T cell receptor beta chain described here comes from a study of T cells in localized non-small cell lung cancer (dated by TCRdb to between 2020 and 2021). Background on the whole study: The study examined T cell repertoires in 200 to 250 patients with early-stage NSCLC and compared tumors with uninvolved tumor-adjacent lungs. The cohort comprised 200 to 300 treatment-naïve NSCLC patients with resected, localized lung tumors. A mean age of about 66 years was recorded for the NSCLC patients, of whom roughly 130 were male and 85 to 110 were female. Results and caveats for the whole study, not just this receptor: Uninvolved tumor-adjacent lung showed the highest T cell clonality, higher than tumor, which suggests more focused antigenic responses in the adjacent lung. Of the top 100 tumor clones, a median of roughly 53 were detected in paired uninvolved adjacent lung; under 35 were also among that lung's top 100. Multi-region tumor sequencing was not performed, so intratumor heterogeneity could not be excluded. Higher T cell density in blood was associated with longer overall survival, whereas higher clonality in adjacent lung was associated with shorter survival. Since the design was exploratory, TCR variables were selected using unadjusted p-values with no false-discovery rate correction.

This clone was observed a handful of times. Its antigen is currently not known. Within one base of it there is no much larger clone, and no base qualities were kept. At diagnosis, peripheral blood, uninvolved tumor-adjacent lung and tumor were collected and were preserved as a mix of fresh-frozen and FFPE material. The immunoSEQ Assay was used to sequence TCR beta CDR3 regions from DNA. As for the authors' bioinformatics: To compute T cell density, TCR beta template counts were normalized to usable DNA, which was estimated by amplifying housekeeping genes. Richness was estimated using the preseqR package, with extrapolation to 400,000 templates for PBMC samples and to 120,000 templates for tissue samples. Clonality was calculated as one minus Pielou's evenness. Tissue-enriched TCRs were identified by differential abundance testing using productive amino-acid clonotypes, minimum total count 5 and alpha 0.1. The Jaccard Index and the Morisita Overlap Index were used to measure how much the repertoires overlapped between compartments. GLIPH grouped TCR beta CDR3s together with public tetramer-defined viral CDR3s, and a viral motif had to include at least three viral sequences and also show V-gene enrichment. In TCRdb, the immuneACCESS table is reduced to in-frame sequences with V and J assigned. These tables do not hold every clone; where another copy was compared, an unresolved V gene accounts for under half, and the others remain unexplained. The V and J calls and the clone size are those of that table, but D and trimming were determined from the DNA. Across this sample there are approximately 3,000 clones, with about 24% seen only once. The ten largest clones represent about 12% of the sample.

The trim is 3 bases for V and 4 bases for J, with a gap of 16 bases between the germline ends. For CDR1 and CDR2, the germline V gene lists MDHEN and SYDVKM. The CDR3 covers 15 residues, taking in both the cysteine and the phenylalanine. The retained sequence is limited to the CDR3, 45 bases, with the frame set at the first base. Sequencing was performed on lung tumor tissue, taken before any cancer treatment. The chain couples TRBV28 to TRBJ2-7; TRBD1 is possibly the D segment (6 matching bases). The receptor was isolated from a man aged 40-75 years with stage I squamous cell lung carcinoma. The nucleotide sequence is given as TGTGCCAGCAGTTTTGGGTTTGGACAGTCGTACGAGCAGTACTTC. This codes for CASSFGFGQSYEQYF. Beyond the CDR3, the reference TRBV28 and TRBJ2-7 genes provide the residues; the full variable domain reads: DVKVTQSSRYLVKRTGEKVFLECVQDMDHENMFWYRQDPGLGLRLIYFSYDVKMKEKGDIPEGYSVSREKKERFSLILESASTNQTSMYLCASSFGFGQSYEQYFGPGTRLTVT.